A few counts support the clone carrying this T cell receptor beta chain. Since all of the isolated RNA was reverse transcribed, expressed TCRB transcripts were what got sequenced. Clones were sequenced by immunoSEQ multiplex PCR, and TCRdb holds only the in-frame ones, with some missing. This sample yields under 900,000 clones, of which 15% to 20% are seen a single time; about 0.025% belongs to the top ten. The ends lost 5 bases at V and 2 bases at J; junction bases unmatched: 1. This CDR3 is built from 13 residues. Germline V gene sequence: CDR1 LNHDA, CDR2 SQIVND (reference sequence). The sample belongs to a study of beta chain features in type 1 diabetes.

This clonotype was sampled from a young woman in good health. The rearrangement joins TRBV19 to TRBJ2-3; 7 bases fit TRBD1. Sequencing used naive CD4+ T cells from blood. CDR3 DNA sequence: TGTGCCAGTAGTCAGGGGGACACAGATACGCAGTATTTT. It codes for CASSQGDTDTQYF.